This T cell receptor (beta chain) stems from a study of T cell repertoires in cytomegalovirus infection. Turning to the study itself: The public TCR beta signatures pointed to both CMV infection and matching HLA type.

Via MiXCR, TCRdb re-called the reads, giving one row per CDR3 protein. The sample gives roughly 640,000 distinct CDR3 sequences, roughly 26% of which show up once; 8% is in the top ten. Study-level results: Frequencies of public TCR beta families were cumulated, and this identified carriers of CMV plus the relevant HLA. Ex vivo, HLA-C-restricted CMV-specific TCR beta clonotypes prevailed over the rest of the response.

CDR1 and CDR2 from the germline V gene are SGHTA and FQGNSA. The V gene end was trimmed by 5 bases and the J gene end by 5 bases; junction bases not matched to a gene: 6. The CDR3 totals 14 residues. Many counts were recorded for this clonotype. The target antigen is unknown. V gene TRBV7-2 combines with J gene TRBJ1-2, with 9 bases lining up with TRBD1. The sequence was collected from a human donor in good health (CMV status not recorded). Some clones in this sample may be carry-over from other donors' samples. The sequenced material came from CD8+ T cells from PBMCs. The CDR3 spells CASSQRTGDYGYTF. The CDR3 DNA reads as TGTGCCAGCAGCCAAAGGACAGGGGATTATGGCTACACCTTC.